These 5 T cell receptor beta chains originate from one sample sequenced in a study of blood T cell repertoires in COVID-19. Libraries were prepared by immunoSEQ multiplex PCR; TCRdb keeps only in-frame clonotypes and omits some of them. The sample lists about 130,000 clones, less than 90% occurring once. Material for sequencing was peripheral blood. The receptor set was obtained from an elderly woman with acute or convalescent COVID-19.

This rearrangement joins TRBV5-1 to TRBJ1-1; D gene ambiguous. V gave up 4 bases and J gave up 6 bases, with 10 bases separating them. CDR1 and CDR2 from the germline V gene are SGHRS and YFSETQ. The CDR3 has 12 residues. The CDR3 DNA sequence: TGCGCCAGCAGCGACGCGGTCGCTGAAGCTTTCTTT. It codes for CASSDAVAEAFF. The whole variable domain, filled in from reference TRBV5-1 and TRBJ1-1, reads KAGVTQTPRYLIKTRGQQVTLSCSPISGHRSVSWYQQTPGQGLQFLFEYFSETQRNKGNFPGRFSGRQFSNSRSEMNVSTLELGDSALYLCASSDAVAEAFFGQGTRLTVV.

The chain has TRBV6-1 and TRBJ2-1, with 9 positions matching TRBD2. V was clipped by 1 base and J by 8 bases; unmatched bases: 12. The CDR3 runs 17 residues. Germline CDR1 MNHNS, CDR2 SASEGT. Here the CDR3 DNA reads TGTGCCAGCAGTGAAGGAGCGGGGGGCCCGGTTGGGTATGAGCAGTTCTTC. It is translated as CASSEGAGGPVGYEQFF.

The chain joins TRBV2 to TRBJ1-2; D unresolved. The CDR3 loop spans 13 amino acids. CDR1 SNHLY and CDR2 FYNNEI come from the germline V gene. Trimming cost V 4 bases and J 4 bases, with 10 bases left between them. CDR3 protein: CASSVGEVYGYTF. CDR3 DNA sequence: TGTGCCAGCAGTGTTGGGGAGGTCTATGGCTACACCTTC.

The chain has TRBV7-9 and TRBJ1-1, with D unclear. V was pared by 6 bases and J by 2 bases, with 25 bases between. The CDR3 is 18 residues long. Germline CDR1 and CDR2: SEHNR and FQNEAQ (reference sequence). The CDR3 is CASSPAEGSTSTNTEAFF. As DNA, the CDR3 is TGTGCCAGCAGTCCGGCGGAGGGATCCACCTCCACAAACACTGAAGCTTTCTTT.

The chain employs TRBV24-1 and TRBJ2-4, with D tentatively TRBD1 (6 bases). Between the trimmed V and J ends, which lost 4 bases and 3 bases, there was a span of 12 bases. This CDR3 is built from 15 residues. CDR1 is KGHDR, CDR2 SFDVKD, per germline. The CDR3 is CATSESGVGKNIQYF. In DNA, the CDR3 is TGTGCCACCAGTGAATCAGGGGTCGGCAAAAACATTCAGTACTTC.